The source of this TCR beta chain is a study of CD8 T cells in Susac syndrome. This clonotype was seen just once. TCR beta sequences were obtained from blood CD8+ and CD4+ T cells. CD8+ and CD4+ T cells were negatively isolated; TEMRA cells were FACS-enriched. Reverse transcription of roughly 0.5 to 1 ug RNA was carried out with random hexamers. Amplification of TCR beta CDR3 used immunoSEQ multiplex PCR across 54 Vbeta and 13 Jbeta. MiXCR was run by TCRdb on the immunoSEQ multiplex PCR reads, yielding one entry per CDR3 protein. Of approximately 200,000 distinct CDR3 sequences listed, 85% to 95% are singletons. CDR1 and CDR2 (germline): MGHRA, YSYEKL. V was pared by 3 bases and J by 0 bases, with 13 bases between. This CDR3 is built from 16 residues.

This TCR was sampled from a human donor with multiple sclerosis. The chain uses TRBV4-1 and TRBJ2-3, with D possibly matching TRBD2 (6 bases). What was sequenced was CD4+ T cells from PBMCs. CDR3 DNA sequence: TGCGCCAGCAGCCAGGGACTTCCCTCGAGCACAGATACGCAGTATTTT. This sequence encodes CASSQGLPSSTDTQYF.